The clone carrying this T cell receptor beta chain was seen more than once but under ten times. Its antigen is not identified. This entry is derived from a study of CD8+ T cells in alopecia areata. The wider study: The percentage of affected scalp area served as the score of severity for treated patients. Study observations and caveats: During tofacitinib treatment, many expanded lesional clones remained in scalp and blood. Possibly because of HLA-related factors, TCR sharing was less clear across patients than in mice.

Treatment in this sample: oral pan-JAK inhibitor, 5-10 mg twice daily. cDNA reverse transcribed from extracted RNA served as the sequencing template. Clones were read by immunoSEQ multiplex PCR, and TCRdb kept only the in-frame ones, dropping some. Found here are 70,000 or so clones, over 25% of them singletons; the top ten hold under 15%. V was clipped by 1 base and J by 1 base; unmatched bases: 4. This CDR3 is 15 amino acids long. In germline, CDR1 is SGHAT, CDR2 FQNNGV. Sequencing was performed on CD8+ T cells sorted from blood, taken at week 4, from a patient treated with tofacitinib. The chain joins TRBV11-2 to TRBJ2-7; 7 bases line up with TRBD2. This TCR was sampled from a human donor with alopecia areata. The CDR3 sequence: CASSLGNSGSYEQYF. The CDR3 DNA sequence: TGTGCCAGCAGCTTAGGTAATAGCGGGTCCTACGAGCAGTACTTC.